The 30 T cell receptor beta chains below were found in one sample sequenced in a study of regulatory T cells in long-lasting Graves disease. Indicated time point: newly diagnosed GD, antithyroid drugs for less than 3 months. RNA from PBMCs was the source of the TCR library. Both iRepertoire HTBI primers and Arm-PCR of CDR3 regions were used to build the TCR beta libraries. TCRdb processed the multiplex PCR reads anew with MiXCR; each CDR3 protein has one entry. The sample includes about 460,000 distinct CDR3 sequences, 14% of them seen just once. This sample also belongs to another study, concerning T cells in Graves' hyperthyroidism and ophthalmopathy.

The sequencing used peripheral blood mononuclear cells (PBMCs), collected at new diagnosis, from a patient treated with antithyroid drugs. These receptor sequences come from a woman aged 45-65 years with Graves disease.

This clonotype was seen a few times. V is TRBV12-3 or TRBV12-4 and J is TRBJ1-6, with 9 bases aligning to TRBD1. Trimming took 3 bases from V and 9 from J; bases not matched to a gene: 3. CDR3 length: 14 amino acids. Written as DNA, the CDR3 is TGTGCCAGCAGTTTGGGACAGGGTAGTTCACCCCTCCACTTT. It specifies CASSLGQGSSPLHF.

The table lists this clonotype with many counts. The V and J genes are TRBV2 and TRBJ2-1; D is undetermined. V lost 3 bases to trimming and J lost 10 bases, with 10 bases between them. CDR3 length: 12 residues. In germline, CDR1 is SNHLY, CDR2 FYNNEI. CDR3 amino acids: CASSDPFGEQFF. In nucleotides, the CDR3 is TGTGCCAGCAGTGACCCCTTTGGGGAGCAGTTCTTC.

The rearrangement links TRBV10-3 to TRBJ2-2; 8 positions agree with TRBD2. Trimming cost V 7 bases and J 1 base; bases outside gene matches: 5. This CDR3 region has 15 residues. The germline gives CDR1 ENHRY, CDR2 SYGVKD. The CDR3 DNA reads as TGTGCCATCAACGTCGGGGGGGGGAACACCGGGGAGCTGTTTTTT. Translating it yields CAINVGGGNTGELFF.

The table lists this clonotype with a few counts. The rearrangement links TRBV30 to TRBJ2-5, with 10 bases that match TRBD1. The CDR3 spans 14 residues. Germline CDR1 is GTSNPN and CDR2 is SVGIG (reference sequence). V dropped 1 base and J dropped 4; count of bases not matched to a gene: 3. The CDR3 nucleotides are TGTGCCTGGAGTGCGACAGGGGGCGCAGAGACCCAGTACTTC. This translates into CAWSATGGAETQYF.

Worth noting for this clonotype: A much larger clone differs by one base, so this may be a read error. The chain uses TRBV3-1 and TRBJ1-1; possible D gene TRBD1, 5 bases. Between the trimmed V and J ends, which lost 2 bases and 3 bases, there was a span of 16 bases. Germline CDR1 reads LGHDT; CDR2 reads YNNKEL (reference sequence). The CDR3 length is 16 residues. The CDR3 sequence is CASSQPIGRGDTEAFF. The CDR3 DNA sequence: TGTGCCAGCAGCCAACCCATAGGGCGGGGGGACACTGAAGCTTTCTTT.

V gene TRBV5-1 combines with J gene TRBJ2-1, with 10 positions matching TRBD2. CDR1 is SGHRS, CDR2 YFSETQ, per germline. Losses at the gene ends were 4 bases for V and 7 bases for J; bases not matched to a gene: 8. This CDR3 region has 15 residues. The CDR3 is CASSRQAGGLNEQFF. The CDR3 DNA reads as TGCGCCAGCAGCCGTCAAGCGGGAGGGTTAAATGAGCAGTTCTTC. Drawing the rest from reference TRBV5-1 and TRBJ2-1, the complete variable domain is KAGVTQTPRYLIKTRGQQVTLSCSPISGHRSVSWYQQTPGQGLQFLFEYFSETQRNKGNFPGRFSGRQFSNSRSEMNVSTLELGDSALYLCASSRQAGGLNEQFFGPGTRLTVL.

Ten or more counts support this clonotype. The V gene is TRBV18, the J gene TRBJ2-5; the D is unclear. V was shortened by 1 base and J by 2 bases, with 8 bases between the two germline ends. This CDR3 has 14 residues. Germline values: CDR1 KGHSH, CDR2 LQKENI. The CDR3 DNA reads TGTGCCAGCTCACCACGTTCCTCTCAAGAGACCCAGTACTTC. This codes for CASSPRSSQETQYF.

This clonotype was seen ten or more times. The chain combines TRBV6-9 with TRBJ2-7, with TRBD2 as a possible D gene (6 bases). Deletions cut 3 bases from V and 3 bases from J, with 18 bases between. Germline CDR1 MNHGY, CDR2 SVAAGI. This CDR3 comprises 16 residues. This CDR3 is CASSYSSGTLGYEQYF. In nucleotides, the CDR3 is TGTGCCAGCAGTTACTCATCCGGGACTTTGGGCTACGAGCAGTACTTC.

This clonotype has a count of ten or more. This sequence joins TRBV5-1 and TRBJ1-1; unclear D gene. CDR1 and CDR2 (germline): SGHRS, YFSETQ. The CDR3 runs 13 residues. Deletions cut 5 bases from V and 2 bases from J, with 10 bases between. CDR3 DNA: TGCGCCAGCAGATGGAACAGCAACACTGAAGCTTTCTTT. Amino acids: CASRWNSNTEAFF.

This clonotype was detected many times. The chain links TRBV2 to TRBJ1-1, with TRBD1 identical over 7 bases. V lost 2 bases and J lost 8; bases outside the gene matches: 8. The V gene's germline CDR1 is SNHLY and CDR2 FYNNEI. This CDR3 spans 14 amino acids. CDR3 in amino acids: CASSEKLGTAEAFF. The CDR3 nucleotides read TGTGCCAGCAGTGAAAAATTGGGGACAGCAGAAGCTTTCTTT.

This clonotype was seen a few times. A much bigger clone sits one base away, suggesting this may be a read error. The rearrangement uses TRBV11-1 and TRBJ2-3; tentative D call: TRBD1 (5 bases). The V and J ends lost 6 bases and 2 bases respectively, with 9 bases between them. The CDR3 is 13 residues long. CDR1 and CDR2 (germline): SGHAT, FQDESV (reference sequence). The CDR3: CASSPTDTDTQYF. As DNA, the CDR3 is TGTGCCAGCAGTCCGACAGACACAGATACGCAGTATTTT.

This clonotype has at least ten counts. This chain joins TRBV12-3 or TRBV12-4 and TRBJ2-1, with TRBD1 matching 7 bases. This CDR3 contains 15 residues. The J segment lost 5 bases and the V segment lost 4 bases, leaving 8 bases of the junction unmatched. CDR3 nucleotide sequence: TGTGCCAGCAGTTCCTCCGGGACAGCCAACAATGAGCAGTTCTTC. This codes for CASSSSGTANNEQFF.

Turning to this clonotype: With a much larger clone just one base away, this may be a read error. The chain links TRBV3-1 to TRBJ2-1; TRBD2 agrees at 10 bases. Trimming at V came to 0 bases and at J to 3 bases, leaving 8 bases not matched to a gene. The CDR3 length is 18 residues. The germline V gene encodes CDR1 LGHDT and CDR2 YNNKEL (reference sequence). The CDR3 DNA reads as TGTGCCAGCAGCCAAGAGGGTAGCGGGGGGTCATTCTACAATGAGCAGTTCTTC. Amino acids: CASSQEGSGGSFYNEQFF.

In the case of this clonotype: A much larger clone is a single base away; this may be a read error. This chain connects TRBV10-3 to TRBJ2-5; 8 nucleotides agree with TRBD2. This CDR3 is built from 15 residues. The V gene's germline CDR1 is ENHRY and CDR2 SYGVKD. The DNA of the CDR3 is TGTACCATCAGTGTAGGACTAGCCGTTGGAGAGACCCAGTACTTC. Encoded protein: CTISVGLAVGETQYF.

This clonotype was seen many times. The chain is built from TRBV28 and TRBJ2-7; 7 nucleotides agree with TRBD2. The CDR3 contains 15 residues. Germline V CDR1 and CDR2: MDHEN, SYDVKM. After removal of 7 bases from V and 2 bases from J, the junction contained 11 bases not matched to a gene. The CDR3 bases are TGTGCCAGCAAGCTACCCGCTAGCGGTACCTACGAGCAGTACTTC. This sequence encodes CASKLPASGTYEQYF.

The rearrangement links TRBV20-1 to TRBJ2-2; D gene unclear. Germline loops: CDR1 DFQATT, CDR2 SNEGSKA (reference sequence). CDR3 length: 14 amino acids. With 3 bases removed from V and 6 bases from J, the gap between germline ends came to 14 bases. This CDR3 reads CSARDQTSPGELFF. The CDR3 DNA is TGCAGTGCTAGGGATCAGACTTCGCCCGGGGAGCTGTTTTTT.

The table lists this clonotype with many counts. The V call is TRBV5-1, the J call TRBJ1-1; D is unclear. Trimming took 2 bases from V and 1 from J, leaving 12 bases between them. Germline V gives CDR1 SGHRS, CDR2 YFSETQ. This CDR3 spans 15 amino acids. CDR3 in amino acids: CASSFRGNGNTEAFF. The CDR3 DNA follows: TGCGCCAGCAGCTTCCGGGGTAATGGGAACACTGAAGCTTTCTTT.

V usage is TRBV20-1 and J usage is TRBJ1-2; 12 nucleotides agree with TRBD1. This CDR3 is built from 15 residues. After removal of 3 bases from V and 2 bases from J, the junction contained 4 bases not matched to a gene. Germline assignment: CDR1 DFQATT and CDR2 SNEGSKA (reference sequence). CDR3: CSASPGQGANYGYTF. The CDR3, as DNA: TGCAGTGCTAGCCCGGGACAGGGGGCGAACTATGGCTACACCTTC.

This rearrangement joins TRBV5-4 to TRBJ2-2, with 11 positions matching TRBD1. V shed 3 bases, J shed 0 bases, and the junction held 1 base outside the gene matches. CDR3 length equals 16 residues. The V gene's germline CDR1 is SGHNT and CDR2 YYREEE (reference sequence). The CDR3 DNA follows: TGTGCCAGCAGCTGGGGACAGGGGGCGAACACCGGGGAGCTGTTTTTT. Translating it yields CASSWGQGANTGELFF.

The chain combines TRBV28 with TRBJ2-6; D perhaps matches TRBD2 (5 bases). This CDR3 is built from 15 residues. Germline V gives CDR1 MDHEN, CDR2 SYDVKM. V lost 6 bases to trimming and J lost 1 base, with 10 bases between them. The CDR3 coding sequence is TGTGCCAGCAGGGCCGGGGTGTCTGGGGCCAACGTCCTGACTTTC. Amino acids: CASRAGVSGANVLTF.

The table lists this clonotype with many counts. The chain couples TRBV19 to TRBJ2-3, with D maybe TRBD2 (5 bases). Trimming took off 5 bases at V and 6 bases at J, with 12 bases between the two ends. In germline, CDR1 is LNHDA, CDR2 SQIVND (reference sequence). The CDR3 is 13 residues long. The CDR3 region has the DNA TGTGCCAGTAGTGATAGCGAGGTGGATACGCAGTATTTT. Translation: CASSDSEVDTQYF.

The chain couples TRBV5-6 to TRBJ2-2, with no clear D. The CDR3 consists of 12 residues. Trimming pared 0 bases from V and 14 bases from J, leaving 11 bases between. CDR1 and CDR2 from the germline V gene are SGHDT and YYEEEE. CDR3 in amino acids: CASSLEPTTLFF. The CDR3 coding sequence is TGTGCCAGCAGCTTGGAACCTACCACCCTGTTTTTT.

There are a few counts of this clonotype. The chain links TRBV3-1 to TRBJ2-2; the match to TRBD1 covers 9 bases. Germline V gene data show CDR1 as LGHDT and CDR2 as YNNKEL (reference sequence). The CDR3 length is 15 residues. Losses at the gene ends were 3 bases for V and 5 bases for J; bases not matched to a gene: 4. The CDR3 sequence is CASSQMGTGTGELFF. The DNA for the CDR3 is TGTGCCAGCAGCCAGATGGGGACAGGGACCGGGGAGCTGTTTTTT.

The table lists this clonotype with many counts. The chain carries TRBV2 and TRBJ1-5, with D possibly matching TRBD1 (5 bases). CDR1 and CDR2 from the germline V gene are SNHLY and FYNNEI. V was cut by 6 bases and J by 6 bases, with 21 bases left in between. The CDR3 contains 16 residues. CDR3: CASSAAPTVAGQPQHF. In DNA form, the CDR3 reads TGTGCCAGCAGCGCCGCCCCGACAGTGGCGGGTCAGCCCCAGCATTTT.

This clonotype was seen many times. The chain combines TRBV10-2 with TRBJ1-1; the D gene is possibly TRBD1 (5 bases). V lost 7 bases and J 2 bases, leaving 11 bases between the germline ends. The CDR3 covers 13 residues. Germline loops: CDR1 WSHSY, CDR2 SAAADI. In nucleotides, the CDR3 is TGCGCCAGCATGGGGACGATTAACACTGAAGCTTTCTTT. Amino acid sequence: CASMGTINTEAFF.

Notes on this clonotype: A much bigger clone sits one base away, suggesting this may be a read error. The DNA of the CDR3 is TGTGCCAGCAGCTTAGAGTTGGTGAACACCGGGGAGCTGTTTTTT. Translation gives CASSLELVNTGELFF. V usage is TRBV7-3 and J usage is TRBJ2-2; no clear D gene. The CDR3 loop spans 15 amino acids. CDR1 SGHTA and CDR2 FQGTGA come from the germline V gene. Trimming removed 2 bases from V and 1 base from J, with 8 bases in between.

This rearrangement joins TRBV9 to TRBJ2-1; TRBD2 aligns across 15 bases. The CDR3 has 21 residues. With V trimmed by 4 bases and J by 7 bases, 21 bases remained unmatched. Germline V gene lookup returns CDR1 SGDLS and CDR2 YYNGEE. Here the CDR3 DNA reads TGTGCCAGCAGCCCGAGACCTATTCCGGGACTAGCGGGAGGTCAGGGGAATGAGCAGTTCTTC. Its protein is CASSPRPIPGLAGGQGNEQFF.

This clonotype occurred many times. The rearrangement uses TRBV28 and TRBJ2-7; D possibly corresponds to TRBD2 (5 bases). The V gene's germline CDR1 is MDHEN and CDR2 SYDVKM. V was clipped by 4 bases and J by 4 bases, with 23 bases between them. The CDR3 sequence is 17 residues long. CDR3 DNA: TGTGCCAGCAGTTCCCTCTCCCTTGGCGGGCAGCCTTACGAGCAGTACTTC. It codes for CASSSLSLGGQPYEQYF.

V and J are TRBV3-1 and TRBJ1-4; D call uncertain. This CDR3 has 18 amino acids. Germline CDR1 is LGHDT and CDR2 is YNNKEL (reference sequence). V was pared by 0 bases and J by 1 base, with 15 bases between. Written as DNA, the CDR3 is TGTGCCAGCAGCCAAGATGTGAGGGTGGGCGGAACTAATGAAAAACTGTTTTTT. Translation: CASSQDVRVGGTNEKLFF.

The chain employs TRBV6-2 or TRBV6-3 and TRBJ2-5; 7 positions agree with TRBD2. Germline lookup yields CDR1 MNHEY and CDR2 SVGEGT. After removal of 3 bases from V and 5 bases from J, the junction contained 12 bases not matched to a gene. This CDR3 is built from 16 residues. The CDR3 loop reads CASSYRAGDWCETQYF. The CDR3, as DNA: TGTGCCAGCAGTTATCGGGCGGGAGATTGGTGTGAGACCCAGTACTTC.